Below, 26 T cell receptor beta chains from the same sample are listed, as sequenced in a study of cytomegalovirus exposure and HLA in healthy donors. PCR primers comprised 60 Vbeta and 13 Jbeta primers. TCRdb keeps only in-frame clones here, not all; method: immunoSEQ multiplex PCR. The table has around 150,000 clones, about 76% seen once. The sequenced sample consisted of PBMCs. Receptor source: a woman in her thirties or forties in good health and CMV-seropositive.

The CDR3 DNA follows: TGTGCCAGCATCACACAGGGCTCTGGCTACACCTTC. Translated, it gives CASITQGSGYTF. The chain links TRBV6-5 to TRBJ1-2, with D perhaps matching TRBD1 (6 bases). This CDR3 has 12 amino acids. Germline CDR1 MNHEY, CDR2 SVGAGI. V gave up 7 bases and J gave up 7 bases, with 13 bases separating them.

As DNA, the CDR3 is TGTGCCAGCAGTGAGAAGAGGGTGGGTCAGGAGACCCAGTACTTC. It codes for CASSEKRVGQETQYF. This chain joins TRBV2 and TRBJ2-5; D might be TRBD2 (5 bases). The germline V and J ends were trimmed by 3 bases and 5 bases, with 16 bases remaining between them. CDR1 is SNHLY, CDR2 FYNNEI, per germline. This CDR3 has 15 residues.

The chain employs TRBV30 and TRBJ2-1; 9 nucleotides line up with TRBD1. From germline, CDR1 is GTSNPN and CDR2 SVGIG (reference sequence). The junction had 9 bases not matched to a gene; V was cut back by 3 bases and J by 9 bases. The CDR3 has 14 amino acids. In DNA, the CDR3 is TGTGCCTGGAGGCCGGGACAGGGCGTGGGTGAGCAGTTCTTC. Protein product: CAWRPGQGVGEQFF. The full variable domain, completed using reference TRBV30 and TRBJ2-1, is SQTIHQWPATLVQPVGSPLSLECTVEGTSNPNLYWYRQAAGRGLQLLFYSVGIGQISSEVPQNLSASRPQDRQFILSSKKLLLSDSGFYLCAWRPGQGVGEQFFGPGTRLTVL.

This clone was detected only once. This rearrangement joins TRBV27 to TRBJ2-7; 7 bases line up with TRBD1. Germline V lookup: CDR1 MNHEY, CDR2 SMNVEV (reference sequence). The CDR3 is 16 amino acids. Unmatched junction bases numbered 14, after V lost 5 bases and J lost 4 bases. CDR3 amino acids: CASSPTQGGSSYEQYF. The CDR3 DNA sequence: TGTGCCAGCAGTCCAACACAAGGGGGCTCATCTTACGAGCAGTACTTC.

The chain combines TRBV19 with TRBJ1-2; 9 bases fit TRBD1. Germline-derived CDR1 and CDR2 are LNHDA and SQIVND (reference sequence). J was trimmed by 6 bases and V by 4 bases; bases with no gene match: 9. This CDR3 has 15 amino acids. The CDR3 nucleotides are TGTGCCAGTAGTAACATGGGACAGGGACGGAATGGCTACACCTTC. It encodes CASSNMGQGRNGYTF.

The CDR3 spells CASSTRDRGTRTDTQYF. CDR3 DNA: TGTGCCAGCAGCACCCGGGACAGGGGGACCCGCACAGATACGCAGTATTTT. The chain carries TRBV5-6 and TRBJ2-3; 11 bases are shared with TRBD1. V lost 4 bases to trimming and J lost 1 base; unmatched junction nucleotides: 8. CDR3 length equals 17 residues. Germline V gene data show CDR1 as SGHDT and CDR2 as YYEEEE. The variable domain in full, completed from reference TRBV5-6 and TRBJ2-3, reads DAGVTQSPTHLIKTRGQQVTLRCSPKSGHDTVSWYQQALGQGPQFIFQYYEEEERQRGNFPDRFSGHQFPNYSSELNVNALLLGDSALYLCASSTRDRGTRTDTQYFGPGTRLTVL.

J is TRBJ1-6 and V is TRBV6-1, with 8 nucleotides matching TRBD1. Germline V lookup: CDR1 MNHNS, CDR2 SASEGT. CDR3 length equals 15 residues. Trimming at V came to 6 bases and at J to 5 bases, leaving 6 bases not matched to a gene. CDR3 sequence reads: CASRVQGDNNSPLHF. CDR3 in DNA: TGTGCCAGCAGGGTACAGGGGGATAATAATTCACCCCTCCACTTT.

CDR3 nucleotide sequence: TGTGCCAGCAGCTTAGAGGTGTCGGGCTATGGCTACACCTTC. This translates into CASSLEVSGYGYTF. The genes are TRBV7-9 and TRBJ1-2, with D unresolved. CDR1 SEHNR and CDR2 FQNEAQ come from the germline V gene (reference sequence). V was shortened by 1 base and J by 4 bases, with 10 bases between the two germline ends. The CDR3 has 14 amino acids.

The DNA for the CDR3 is TGCGCCAGCAGCCTCATCTATGGGAGGGGAATGGGGACTGAAGCTTTCTTT. It is translated as CASSLIYGRGMGTEAFF. This chain links TRBV4-3 with TRBJ1-1, with a possible D match to TRBD1 (5 bases). V lost 4 bases and J lost 5, with 23 bases in between. Per the germline V gene, CDR1 is LGHNA and CDR2 is YSLEER. The CDR3 totals 17 residues.

This clone has only a few counts. V and J are TRBV6-5 and TRBJ2-5; tentatively, D is TRBD1 (5 bases). V was cut by 6 bases and J by 8 bases, with 10 bases left in between. Germline CDR1 reads MNHEY; CDR2 reads SVGAGI. The CDR3 has 11 amino acids. This CDR3 is CASSQGVTQYF. CDR3 bases: TGTGCCAGCAGCCAAGGGGTTACCCAGTACTTC.

V is TRBV19 and J is TRBJ2-7; 7 bases align to TRBD2. The germline V gene has CDR1 LNHDA and CDR2 SQIVND (reference sequence). This CDR3 comprises 15 residues. Germline trimming cut 4 bases from V and 3 bases from J; bases unmatched to any gene: 9. This CDR3 is CASSSLAGADYEQYF. Here the CDR3 DNA reads TGTGCCAGTAGTAGTCTTGCGGGAGCTGACTACGAGCAGTACTTC. The variable domain in full, completed from reference TRBV19 and TRBJ2-7, reads DGGITQSPKYLFRKEGQNVTLSCEQNLNHDAMYWYRQDPGQGLRLIYYSQIVNDFQKGDIAEGYSVSREKKESFPLTVTSAQKNPTAFYLCASSSLAGADYEQYFGPGTRLTVT.

This chain links TRBV7-8 with TRBJ2-3; D may be TRBD1 (7 bases). Trimming removed 1 base from V and 4 bases from J, with 18 bases in between. The CDR3 extends over 17 amino acids. Germline CDR1 reads SGHVS; CDR2 reads FQNEAQ. CDR3 in amino acids: CASSLGGGLGGADTQYF. CDR3 nucleotides: TGTGCCAGCAGCTTAGGAGGGGGCCTCGGGGGCGCAGATACGCAGTATTTT.

This clone was picked up a small number of times. V gene TRBV7-2 combines with J gene TRBJ1-1; 7 nucleotides agree with TRBD1. In germline, CDR1 is SGHTA, CDR2 FQGNSA. V trimming: 8 bases; J trimming: 5 bases; junction bases outside the gene matches: 5. The CDR3 sequence is 12 residues long. CDR3 DNA: TGTGCCAGCGGAGGGACAGCGACTGAAGCTTTCTTT. The encoded protein is CASGGTATEAFF.

The chain has TRBV29-1 and TRBJ2-7, with TRBD1 identical over 9 bases. There are 14 residues in the CDR3. Trimming cost V 1 base and J 4 bases; bases outside gene matches: 5. Looked up from germline, CDR1 is SQVTM and CDR2 is ANQGSEA. The CDR3 loop reads CSVEGGQGSYEQYF. CDR3 nucleotides: TGCAGCGTTGAAGGGGGACAGGGTTCGTACGAGCAGTACTTC.

The chain couples TRBV4-2 to TRBJ2-5; 9 nucleotides match TRBD2. Trimming took 4 bases from V and 4 from J; bases not matched to a gene: 7. The CDR3 consists of 15 residues. Per the germline V gene, CDR1 is LGHNA and CDR2 is YNFKEQ. The CDR3 region has the DNA TGTGCCAGCAGCCCCTGGCGGGGGGGGAGAGAGACCCAGTACTTC. The encoded protein is CASSPWRGGRETQYF.

This chain uses TRBV7-2 with TRBJ2-5; D is perhaps TRBD2 (6 bases). The length of the CDR3 is 14 residues. Trimming cost V 1 base and J 5 bases, with 11 bases left between them. CDR1 and CDR2 (germline): SGHTA, FQGNSA. The CDR3 sequence is CASSLGSGVETQYF. The CDR3 region has the DNA TGTGCCAGCAGCTTAGGGTCGGGGGTGGAGACCCAGTACTTC.

V is TRBV27 and J is TRBJ1-6; 8 bases line up with TRBD1. The length of the CDR3 is 14 residues. The trim removed 10 bases at V and 9 bases at J, leaving 11 bases unmatched. The germline CDR1 and CDR2 sequences are MNHEY and SMNVEV (reference sequence). DNA of the CDR3: TGTGCCACGTGGCCCGGGACAGGCGGTTCACCCCTCCACTTT. As protein: CATWPGTGGSPLHF.

The V and J genes are TRBV19 and TRBJ2-1; D remains unclear. Germline lookup yields CDR1 LNHDA and CDR2 SQIVND (reference sequence). The CDR3 consists of 12 residues. Trimming cost V 3 bases and J 9 bases, with 9 bases left between them. The CDR3 protein is CASSIPPSEQFF. CDR3 sequence (DNA): TGTGCCAGTAGTATCCCCCCCAGTGAGCAGTTCTTC.

This clone has a handful of counts. The V gene is TRBV4-3, the J gene TRBJ2-1; 7 bases are shared with TRBD1. In germline, CDR1 is LGHNA, CDR2 YSLEER. The CDR3 length is 14 residues. V lost 0 bases to trimming and J lost 8 bases; unmatched junction nucleotides: 4. CDR3 sequence reads: CASSQDRTGHEQFF. CDR3 coding DNA: TGCGCCAGCAGCCAAGACCGGACAGGCCATGAGCAGTTCTTC.

The V gene is TRBV4-2, the J gene TRBJ1-5; D may be TRBD1 (5 bases). The germline gives CDR1 LGHNA, CDR2 YNFKEQ. The ends were cut back, 2 bases at V and 1 base at J, with 12 bases in the middle. The CDR3 is 16 residues long. This CDR3 reads CASSQWEGRSNQPQHF. The CDR3 nucleotides are TGTGCCAGCAGCCAATGGGAGGGGCGAAGCAATCAGCCCCAGCATTTT.

V gene TRBV5-5 combines with J gene TRBJ1-2; perhaps TRBD1 as D (5 bases). The CDR3 spans 13 residues. The ends were cut back, 3 bases at V and 4 bases at J, with 10 bases in the middle. Per the germline V gene, CDR1 is SGHKS and CDR2 is YYEKEE (reference sequence). This CDR3 is CASSWGGSYGYTF. The DNA for the CDR3 is TGTGCCAGCAGCTGGGGCGGCAGCTATGGCTACACCTTC.

V is TRBV5-1 and J is TRBJ1-1, with unresolved D. V lost 2 bases to trimming and J lost 1 base, with 9 bases between them. The germline V gene encodes CDR1 SGHRS and CDR2 YFSETQ. The CDR3 loop spans 14 amino acids. CDR3 in amino acids: CASSFQATNTEAFF. DNA of the CDR3: TGCGCCAGCAGCTTCCAGGCGACGAACACTGAAGCTTTCTTT.

Turning to this clone: The same CDR3 is also encoded by other DNA sequences in this sample. The gene calls are TRBV19 and TRBJ1-1; D gene unclear. Between the trimmed V and J ends, which lost 5 bases and 0 bases, there was a span of 7 bases. Germline CDR1 and CDR2: LNHDA and SQIVND (reference sequence). This CDR3 spans 13 amino acids. The CDR3 loop is CASSSQMNTEAFF. The CDR3 DNA reads as TGTGCCAGTAGTTCGCAGATGAACACTGAAGCTTTCTTT.

The chain couples TRBV9 to TRBJ2-2, with 8 bases matching TRBD1. The CDR3 loop spans 18 amino acids. V gave up 0 bases and J gave up 3 bases; unmatched junction bases: 10. Germline V gives CDR1 SGDLS, CDR2 YYNGEE. The CDR3 DNA sequence: TGTGCCAGCAGCGTAGAGGAGGGGGCAGGGGGCCACACCGGGGAGCTGTTTTTT. As protein: CASSVEEGAGGHTGELFF.

Turning to this clone: One junction end does not reproduce the germline sequence, and a read error may be involved. This rearrangement joins TRBV7-9 to TRBJ1-2; a weak D match, TRBD1 (5 bases). Germline CDR1 and CDR2: SEHNR and FQNEAQ (reference sequence). This CDR3 is 16 amino acids long. The CDR3 DNA sequence: TGTTCCAGCAGCTCATGGTCCGGGCAGGACATCTATGGCTACACCTTC. This sequence encodes CSSSSWSGQDIYGYTF.

The chain combines TRBV7-2 with TRBJ2-5; 11 bases are a match to TRBD2. The V gene end was trimmed by 1 base and the J gene end by 5 bases; junction bases not matched to a gene: 9. There are 17 residues in the CDR3. From germline, CDR1 is SGHTA and CDR2 FQGNSA. The chain's CDR3 is CASSLVWLAGGHETQYF. Written as DNA, the CDR3 is TGTGCCAGCAGCTTAGTCTGGCTAGCGGGAGGTCATGAGACCCAGTACTTC.